This T cell receptor (beta chain) emerged from a study of cytomegalovirus exposure and HLA in healthy donors. CDR1 is MDHEN and CDR2 is SYDVKM in the germline V gene. The germline V and J ends were trimmed by 3 bases and 5 bases, with 11 bases remaining between them. The CDR3 loop spans 13 amino acids. PCR was performed using 60 Vbeta and 13 Jbeta primers. In the authors' workflow: There were some 87 million unique TCR beta chains by a later count, and approximately 11 million of them were shared. Only in-frame clones appear in the TCRdb table, and some are missing; sequencing was by immunoSEQ multiplex PCR. Clone size and the V and J calls come from that table; the DNA yielded D and trimming. The table has a few hundred thousand clones, about four fifths seen once.

Sequencing was performed on PBMCs. The chain links TRBV28 to TRBJ2-7; weak D call: TRBD2 (7 bases). The receptor's source is a man aged 30 to 39 in good health and CMV-seronegative. The CDR3 region is CASSFGGADEQYF. The CDR3 DNA sequence: TGTGCCAGCAGTTTTGGGGGGGCGGACGAGCAGTACTTC. Full variable domain (missing parts from reference TRBV28 and TRBJ2-7): DVKVTQSSRYLVKRTGEKVFLECVQDMDHENMFWYRQDPGLGLRLIYFSYDVKMKEKGDIPEGYSVSREKKERFSLILESASTNQTSMYLCASSFGGADEQYFGPGTRLTVT.